These T cell receptor beta chains were read from a single sample in a study of cytomegalovirus exposure and HLA in healthy donors. This table comes from immunoSEQ multiplex PCR, and its TCRdb copy is limited to in-frame clones, with some not included. The sample carries about 150,000 clones, about three quarters recorded once. Sample: PBMCs. The receptor set was obtained from a female donor in good health and CMV-seropositive. Both conserved end residues are part of each CDR3. Fields, in order: D gene, V gene, J gene, clone size, CDR3 protein. A D gene is named only where the DNA matches it firmly. The size entry is marked missing in some rows and otherwise reads once, few, many or a size class.

TRBD1	TRBV5-1	TRBJ2-7	NA	CASSLEGQGGYEQYF
NA	TRBV25-1	TRBJ1-2	NA	CASSIPQRYYGYPF
NA	TRBV7-3	TRBJ2-3	NA	CASSLTGGSPDTQYF
NA	TRBV6-1	TRBJ1-3	NA	CASSEGGLNSGNTIYF
NA	TRBV11-2	TRBJ2-7	once	CASSLGPFYEQYF
NA	TRBV28	TRBJ1-5	NA	CATIGGRRIQPQHF
TRBD1	TRBV5-1	TRBJ1-5	NA	CASSPGQGARQPQHF
NA	TRBV21-1	TRBJ2-1	NA	CASSKAAGWVQFF
TRBD1	TRBV5-4	TRBJ1-2	NA	CASSLQGVEDGYTF
NA	TRBV19	TRBJ1-2	NA	CASSIEAGNYGYTF
NA	TRBV7-8	TRBJ2-2	NA	CATIRLGANTGELFF
TRBD2	TRBV5-1	TRBJ2-1	NA	CASWTGGAPNEQFF
NA	TRBV6-6	TRBJ2-2	NA	CASSPRGVERTGELFF
TRBD1	TRBV4-2	TRBJ1-1	NA	CASSSGQVEAFF
NA	TRBV7-7	TRBJ2-1	NA	CASSRAGMNEQFF
NA	TRBV4-2	TRBJ2-7	NA	CASSRDGVSYEQYF
TRBD1	TRBV11-2	TRBJ1-1	NA	CASSLAGTAYTEAFF
TRBD1	TRBV6-6	TRBJ1-5	NA	CASRIQGAGNQPQHF
NA	TRBV19	TRBJ2-3	once	CASRKAGQGTDTQYF
NA	TRBV2	TRBJ1-4	NA	CASRHRGGSEKLFF
NA	TRBV5-4	TRBJ2-3	NA	CASSLGGTDTQYF
TRBD2	TRBV6-1	TRBJ2-7	NA	CASVAGPYEQYF
TRBD2	TRBV5-1	TRBJ2-7	NA	CASSPLAGVSYEQYF
NA	TRBV10-1	TRBJ2-5	NA	CASSESTGIQETQYF
NA	TRBV5-4	TRBJ2-7	NA	CASSFGGDSYEQYF
TRBD2	TRBV18	TRBJ2-1	NA	CASSPAGTSGGAGYNEQFF
TRBD2	TRBV9	TRBJ2-2	NA	CASSVVGGGANTGELFF
TRBD1	TRBV5-5	TRBJ1-6	NA	CASSLDTGAGILSPLHF
NA	TRBV6-5	TRBJ1-5	NA	CASSYGTWGLDQPQHF
NA	TRBV19	TRBJ2-1	NA	CASSRPGYNEQFF
NA	TRBV19	TRBJ2-3	NA	CASSIVAGVVSDTQYF
TRBD1	TRBV6-6	TRBJ2-1	few	CASRDRGGGSYNEQFF
NA	TRBV13	TRBJ2-3	NA	CASSLVFLTAGTDTQYF
TRBD1	TRBV6-6	TRBJ1-2	once	CASTRQGGGYTF
NA	TRBV4-2	TRBJ2-5	NA	CASSQEGRTEETQYF
TRBD2	TRBV18	TRBJ2-4	NA	CASSSKGGSVKNIQYF
NA	TRBV4-1	TRBJ1-1	NA	CASSGEGVGNTEAFF
TRBD1	TRBV9	TRBJ2-3	NA	CASSVVGTGGTDTQYF